This TCR beta chain was identified during a study of T-cell memory formation after mild COVID-19. The CDR3 consists of 15 residues. Germline values: CDR1 MNHNS, CDR2 SASEGT. Deletions cut 7 bases from V and 4 bases from J, with 19 bases between. TCRdb reanalysed the 5' RACE reads using MiXCR and keeps one entry per CDR3 protein. This sample has some 260,000 distinct CDR3 sequences, with less than 20% found just once. The V gene is TRBV6-1, the J gene TRBJ1-2; D gene uncertain. Sequencing used PBMCs or a T cell subset sorted from them (not recorded which). The sequence was collected from a man between 18 and 35 years old who had mild COVID-19 (a few samples of this study predate the infection). Cell type and time point are not known. The DNA of the CDR3 is TGTGCCAGCAAAGAAGGTCCGGGTTCTATCTATGGCTACACCTTC. Translation gives CASKEGPGSIYGYTF.